The source of this T cell receptor beta chain is a study of Graves' ophthalmopathy and Graves' hyperthyroidism. As for the study in general: Hyperthyroidism showing no ophthalmopathy within 18 months of follow-up was stable. The study's findings and limits: Blood shared most expanded thyroid clonotypes above 0.001 frequency. A roughly 80% specificity and around 88% sensitivity were achieved by a 13-signature model that separated ophthalmopathy from stable hyperthyroidism.

There are 16 residues in the CDR3. From germline, CDR1 is LNHDA and CDR2 SQIVND (reference sequence). V dropped 7 bases and J dropped 0; count of bases not matched to a gene: 11. Clinical symptoms, serum thyroxine, TRAb, thyroid ultrasound and orbital computed tomography determined diagnosis. This clonotype was seen repeatedly, ten times or more. The target antigen is unknown. The authors amplified TCR beta CDR3 regions, and they did so from RNA transcripts for repertoire sequencing. Second-round multiplex PCR followed a first-round RT-PCR using HTBI primers. TCRdb re-analysed the multiplex PCR reads in MiXCR, keeping a single row per CDR3 protein. The sample holds over a million distinct CDR3 sequences, about two fifths seen once.

The origin of this receptor is an adult man with Graves' hyperthyroidism. The V call is TRBV19, the J call TRBJ1-1, with 7 bases that match TRBD1. Specimen: peripheral blood or thyroid tissue (not recorded which). The CDR3 loop is CASKQGIGELNTEAFF. Here the CDR3 DNA reads TGTGCCAGTAAACAGGGGATCGGAGAACTGAACACTGAAGCTTTCTTT.